The rows below give T cell receptor beta chains drawn from one sample of a study of blood T cell repertoires in COVID-19. Using immunoSEQ multiplex PCR, the repertoire was profiled, and TCRdb retains in-frame clones only, with some absent. The sample contains fewer than 350,000 clones, approximately 91% of which appear only once. The sample comprised PBMCs or T cells enriched from blood (not recorded which). The receptor source for this set is a woman aged 40 to 55 with acute COVID-19. CDR3s include the opening cysteine and the closing phenylalanine or tryptophan. The D gene is left open where the match is weak. Expanded clones get a size class; other rows say once, few or many, or leave the size out.

J: TRBJ1-5; size: -; V: TRBV19; D: -; DNA: -; CDR3: CASSILAVSNQPQHF
J: TRBJ2-1; size: -; V: TRBV27; D: TRBD2; DNA: TGTGCCAGCAAAGTGCTAGCGGCCTACAATGAGCAGTTCTTC; CDR3: CASKVLAAYNEQFF
J: TRBJ2-2; size: -; V: TRBV30; D: -; DNA: TGTGCCTGGAGAGCTTGGGGGCCCGGGGAGCTGTTTTTT; CDR3: CAWRAWGPGELFF
J: TRBJ2-3; size: -; V: TRBV4-3; D: TRBD2; DNA: TGCGCCAGCAGCAAGGGACTAGCGCTCCTAGATACGCAGTATTTT; CDR3: CASSKGLALLDTQYF
J: TRBJ2-3; size: -; V: TRBV3-1/TRBV3-2; D: -; DNA: TGTGCCAGCAGCCAAGAGGTTGACAGTAGCACAGATACGCAGTATTTT; CDR3: CASSQEVDSSTDTQYF
J: TRBJ2-5; size: -; V: TRBV7-8; D: TRBD2; DNA: TGTGCCAGCAGCGACCGGCCGGGACTAGCGTACCAAGAGACCCAGTACTTC; CDR3: CASSDRPGLAYQETQYF
J: TRBJ1-5; size: -; V: TRBV28; D: TRBD1; DNA: TGTGCCAGCAGCTCCCTGGACAGGGATGATCAGCCCCAGCATTTT; CDR3: CASSSLDRDDQPQHF
J: TRBJ2-1; size: -; V: TRBV6-2/TRBV6-3; D: -; DNA: TGTGCCAGCAGTTATCTAGTCGGAGTCAAGAGCAATGAGCAGTTCTTC; CDR3: CASSYLVGVKSNEQFF
J: TRBJ2-1; size: -; V: TRBV4-3; D: -; DNA: TGCGCCAGCAGCCAATATTCAGCTCTCGAGGGCAATGAGCAGTTCTTC; CDR3: CASSQYSALEGNEQFF
J: TRBJ1-1; size: -; V: TRBV11-2; D: -; DNA: TGTGCCAGCAGCTTAGATCCCCGGGGGGGAGCTTTCTTT; CDR3: CASSLDPRGGAFF
J: TRBJ1-2; size: -; V: TRBV15; D: -; DNA: TGTGCCACCGCTCAGGGTGCGGCTTCTGGCTACACCTTC; CDR3: CATAQGAASGYTF
J: TRBJ1-5; size: few; V: TRBV5-1; D: TRBD1; DNA: TGCGCCAGCAGCGTCGGGACAGGGGACGGTCAGCCCCAGCATTTT; CDR3: CASSVGTGDGQPQHF
J: TRBJ1-1; size: -; V: TRBV19; D: TRBD1; DNA: TGTGCCAGTTACCGGGCGGGACAGTACTCGAACACTGAAGCTTTCTTT; CDR3: CASYRAGQYSNTEAFF
J: TRBJ2-3; size: -; V: TRBV7-2; D: -; DNA: TGTGCCAGCATCCCGGGACTTCACACAGATACGCAGTATTTT; CDR3: CASIPGLHTDTQYF
J: TRBJ2-2; size: -; V: TRBV5-4; D: TRBD2; DNA: TGTGCCAGCAGTTCCGGACTAGCGGGGGGGTACACCGGGGAGCTGTTTTTT; CDR3: CASSSGLAGGYTGELFF
J: TRBJ2-1; size: -; V: TRBV7-2; D: -; DNA: TGTGCCAGCAGCTTAGATGTAGCGCGTTCCTACAATGAGCAGTTCTTC; CDR3: CASSLDVARSYNEQFF
J: TRBJ1-2; size: once; V: TRBV2; D: -; DNA: TGTGCCAGCAGTCCTGGGGCAGGGCAGAATTATGGCTACACCTTC; CDR3: CASSPGAGQNYGYTF
J: TRBJ2-7; size: once; V: TRBV10-3; D: TRBD2; DNA: TGTGCCATCAGTGAGTCGGAAAGCGGGAGGCACTCCTACGAGCAGTACTTC; CDR3: CAISESESGRHSYEQYF
J: TRBJ1-5; size: -; V: TRBV30; D: -; DNA: TGTGCCTGGAGTGGGGCAGGGGATCAGCCCCAGCATTTT; CDR3: CAWSGAGDQPQHF
J: TRBJ1-3; size: -; V: TRBV19; D: TRBD1; DNA: TGTGCCAGTAGTATCCTCGGACAGGCTGTGAGCTCTGGAAACACCATATATTTT; CDR3: CASSILGQAVSSGNTIYF
J: TRBJ2-6; size: -; V: TRBV10-3; D: TRBD1; DNA: TGTGCCATCAGTAAACAGGGGTCCATCTTCTCTGGGGCCAACGTCCTGACTTTC; CDR3: CAISKQGSIFSGANVLTF
J: TRBJ2-1; size: -; V: TRBV7-9; D: -; DNA: TGTGCCAGCAGCTCCGGACAAGGCCACAATGAGCAGTTCTTC; CDR3: CASSSGQGHNEQFF
J: TRBJ1-2; size: -; V: TRBV9; D: -; DNA: TGTGCCAGCAGCGTAGCCGGGTCCCCTAACTATGGCTACACCTTC; CDR3: CASSVAGSPNYGYTF
J: TRBJ2-2; size: -; V: TRBV5-1; D: TRBD2; DNA: TGCGCCAGCTCTGGACTAGCGGCGAACACCGGGGAGCTGTTTTTT; CDR3: CASSGLAANTGELFF
J: TRBJ2-3; size: -; V: TRBV4-1; D: TRBD2; DNA: TGCGCCAGCAGCCAGAAGACTAGCGGGGGCACAGATACGCAGTATTTT; CDR3: CASSQKTSGGTDTQYF
J: TRBJ2-3; size: once; V: TRBV4-2; D: TRBD1; DNA: TGTGCCAGCAGCCCGACAGGGGGCGTCGCAGATACGCAGTATTTT; CDR3: CASSPTGGVADTQYF
J: TRBJ2-5; size: -; V: TRBV30; D: -; DNA: TGTGCCTGCCGGGTCAAGAAAGCCGCGACCCAGTACTTC; CDR3: CACRVKKAATQYF
J: TRBJ2-7; size: -; V: TRBV28; D: -; DNA: TGTGCCAGCAGTTTAAGAGGCTACGAGCAGTACTTC; CDR3: CASSLRGYEQYF
J: TRBJ1-1; size: -; V: TRBV7-2; D: -; DNA: TGTGCCAGCAGCTCACCCCTAGAGACTGAAGCTTTCTTT; CDR3: CASSSPLETEAFF
J: TRBJ2-3; size: -; V: TRBV7-9; D: -; DNA: TGTGCCAGCAACTCAGACAGGCTCCTCACAGATACGCAGTATTTT; CDR3: CASNSDRLLTDTQYF
J: TRBJ2-1; size: -; V: TRBV27; D: TRBD2; DNA: TGTGCCAGCAGTTCAGGGACTAGCGGGGGAGAAATAAATGAGCAGTTCTTC; CDR3: CASSSGTSGGEINEQFF
J: TRBJ1-4; size: -; V: TRBV18; D: -; DNA: TGTGCCAGCTCACCACTTTCCGGGACAACCGATGAAAAACTGTTTTTT; CDR3: CASSPLSGTTDEKLFF
J: TRBJ2-5; size: -; V: TRBV29-1; D: TRBD1; DNA: TGCAGCGTCCGCGGGACAGGGACCCCGGAGACCCAGTACTTC; CDR3: CSVRGTGTPETQYF
J: TRBJ2-6; size: -; V: TRBV10-3; D: -; DNA: TGTGCCATCAGCCTTCAGGGGCTATCTAACTCTGGGGCCAACGTCCTGACTTTC; CDR3: CAISLQGLSNSGANVLTF
J: TRBJ2-3; size: once; V: TRBV7-3; D: TRBD2; DNA: TGTGCCAGCTCCCCTAGCGGGAGAGTTTCAGATACGCAGTATTTT; CDR3: CASSPSGRVSDTQYF
J: TRBJ1-2; size: once; V: TRBV12-5; D: -; DNA: TGTGCTAGTGGTTTGAGCTCGACAGACAAATATCAGTGGAACTATGGCTACACCTTC; CDR3: CASGLSSTDKYQWNYGYTF
J: TRBJ1-5; size: -; V: TRBV18; D: TRBD1; DNA: TGTGCCAGCTCACCAGGACAGGGGGACCTTAATCAGCCCCAGCATTTT; CDR3: CASSPGQGDLNQPQHF
J: TRBJ2-2; size: -; V: TRBV7-3; D: TRBD2; DNA: TGTGCCAGCAGCGAACACCCCAGACTAGCGGGGGGGCAAAGGACCGGGGAGCTGTTTTTT; CDR3: CASSEHPRLAGGQRTGELFF
J: TRBJ1-6; size: -; V: TRBV28; D: -; DNA: TGTGCCAGCAACCCTCAGGGCTCGAGGCATAATTCACCCCTCCACTTT; CDR3: CASNPQGSRHNSPLHF
J: TRBJ1-2; size: once; V: TRBV19; D: -; DNA: TGTGCCAGTAGTACGGGACTTAACTATGGCTACACCTTC; CDR3: CASSTGLNYGYTF